Here is one T cell receptor (beta chain) with its context. The antigen is undetermined. This entry is derived from a study of PD-1 blockade in classical Hodgkin lymphoma. Time point meaning: cycle 4 day 1 (C4D1), after around six weeks of nivolumab. Relapses following autologous stem cell transplantation were seen in all patients, with brentuximab vedotin exposure varying. Assay used: immunoSEQ multiplex PCR; TCRdb lists only in-frame clones, some missing. The sample carries over 70,000 clones, 90% recorded once. The CDR3 totals 19 residues. Germline V gives CDR1 MDHEN, CDR2 SYDVKM. V shed 6 bases and J shed 2 bases, with 26 bases lying between them. Study-wide findings and caveats: Compared with healthy donors, newly diagnosed patients reportedly showed lower baseline TCR diversity.

The TCR comes from a human donor with classical Hodgkin lymphoma. This rearrangement joins TRBV28 to TRBJ1-5; weak D call: TRBD1 (6 bases). The material sequenced was peripheral blood mononuclear cells (PBMCs), taken before the fourth cycle of nivolumab. Written as DNA, the CDR3 is TGTGCCAGCAGCCCGTTTATTTGGGACAAGGGGGTTGGCAATCAGCCCCAGCATTTT. Its translation is CASSPFIWDKGVGNQPQHF.